The 9 T cell receptor beta chains given below trace back to one sample, sequenced in a study of response to subunit inactivated influenza vaccine. Via MiXCR, TCRdb re-called the RT-PCR reads, giving one row per CDR3 protein. The sample lists 500,000 to 600,000 distinct CDR3 sequences, approximately 15% occurring once. Sample: CD4+ T cells sorted from PBMCs, taken less than 30 months after vaccination. Receptors were obtained from a man aged 50 to 69 who received an inactivated influenza vaccine.

The rearrangement links TRBV5-1 to TRBJ1-1, with D possibly TRBD1 on 5 matching bases. The germline V gene encodes CDR1 SGHRS and CDR2 YFSETQ. V lost 0 bases, J lost 4 bases, and 10 bases lay in between. This CDR3 comprises 14 residues. As DNA, the CDR3 is TGCGCCAGCAGCTTGGAGGGGTGGGGCACTGAAGCTTTCTTT. The encoded protein is CASSLEGWGTEAFF.

This clonotype was counted a single time. The rearrangement uses TRBV7-8 and TRBJ2-7; 7 bases are shared with TRBD2. There are 14 residues in the CDR3. The germline gives CDR1 SGHVS, CDR2 FQNEAQ. V lost 5 bases, J lost 2 bases, and 6 bases stayed unmatched. The CDR3: CASSGASGPYEQYF. CDR3 coding DNA: TGTGCCAGCAGCGGAGCTAGCGGTCCCTACGAGCAGTACTTC.

This clonotype was observed a single time. The chain has TRBV2 and TRBJ2-7; 9 nucleotides match TRBD1. With 5 bases clipped from V and 9 bases from J, the junction kept 5 bases outside the gene matches. The CDR3 is 12 residues long. Germline CDR1 SNHLY, CDR2 FYNNEI. The CDR3 nucleotides are TGTGCCAGCAGTTTGGACAGGGGATGGCAGTACTTC. It codes for CASSLDRGWQYF.

The chain recombines TRBV20-1 with TRBJ2-1; D gene unclear. This CDR3 is 13 amino acids long. Germline-derived CDR1 and CDR2 are DFQATT and SNEGSKA (reference sequence). Trimming stripped 6 bases from V and 0 bases from J, with 9 bases between. DNA of the CDR3: TGCAGTGCACGACACCCCTCCTACAATGAGCAGTTCTTC. It codes for CSARHPSYNEQFF.

The chain links TRBV5-1 to TRBJ2-3; TRBD1 agrees at 7 bases. In germline, CDR1 is SGHRS, CDR2 YFSETQ. CDR3 length equals 15 residues. The ends lost 3 bases at V and 0 bases at J; junction bases unmatched: 4. The CDR3 DNA is TGCGCCAGCAGCTGGGACAGCGTTAGCACAGATACGCAGTATTTT. Translation gives CASSWDSVSTDTQYF.

The rearrangement uses TRBV6-1 and TRBJ1-4, with 8 bases aligning to TRBD1. Germline V CDR1 and CDR2: MNHNS, SASEGT. V shed 6 bases and J 4 bases; nucleotides not matched to a gene: 4. The CDR3 consists of 14 residues. The DNA of the CDR3 is TGTGCCAGCAGATCCAGGGGGCGTAATGAAAAACTGTTTTTT. It specifies CASRSRGRNEKLFF.

This clonotype came up many times. V and J are TRBV7-2 and TRBJ2-7; 7 bases align to TRBD2. The CDR3 consists of 14 residues. Germline assignment: CDR1 SGHTA and CDR2 FQGNSA. V dropped 0 bases and J dropped 7; count of bases not matched to a gene: 6. This CDR3 reads CASSLAGGGIEQYF. The CDR3 DNA is TGTGCCAGCAGCTTAGCCGGGGGAGGGATTGAGCAGTACTTC.

This clonotype was seen many times. The chain combines TRBV7-6 with TRBJ2-7; D unresolved. The CDR3 has 13 residues. The V gene lost 2 bases and the J gene lost 2 bases, with 7 bases spanning the gap. Per germline, CDR1 SGHVS and CDR2 FNYEAQ. This CDR3 is CASSLQVAYEQYF. The CDR3 nucleotides are TGTGCCAGCAGCTTACAAGTGGCCTACGAGCAGTACTTC. Using reference TRBV7-6 and TRBJ2-7 for the parts outside the CDR3, the full variable domain is GAGVSQSPRYKVTKRGQDVALRCDPISGHVSLYWYRQALGQGPEFLTYFNYEAQQDKSGLPNDRFSAERPEGSISTLTIQRTEQRDSAMYRCASSLQVAYEQYFGPGTRLTVT.

This clonotype was found many times. V gene TRBV12-3 or TRBV12-4 combines with J gene TRBJ1-6; TRBD1 is a possible D gene (5 bases). The ends were cut back, 1 base at V and 8 bases at J, with 6 bases in the middle. CDR3 size: 13 residues. As DNA, the CDR3 is TGTGCCAGCAGTTTAGGAGGGGATTCACCCCTCCACTTT. It yields the protein CASSLGGDSPLHF.